This T cell receptor (beta chain) was documented in a study of cytomegalovirus exposure and HLA in healthy donors (TCRdb year 2017). For context, the study as a whole: An earlier analysis of several hundred of the donors reported approximately 280 Gb of sequence data and 95 million to 120 million unique TCR beta sequences obtained from approximately 180 million T cells. An early release covering just under 650 HLA-typed donors comprised approximately 300 gigabases of sequencing data and approximately 80 million unique TCR sequences. Among the roughly 380 genotyped donors, approximately 81% belonged to the genetic ancestry cluster associated with self-reported Caucasian donors. The study aimed to test whether cataloging public T cell receptors could reveal signatures of past pathogen exposure. Using immunosequencing, the study profiled T cell repertoires from around 670 subjects and related those repertoires to cytomegalovirus serostatus. A separate validation cohort of 90 to 150 different subjects was used in addition to the 666-subject first cohort. The study combined high-throughput TCR immunosequencing, statistical association of individual TCRs with disease status, and machine learning to predict cytomegalovirus infection status. To study patterns of TCR occurrence, a later analysis re-analyzed previously published TCR beta repertoires from 700 or so donors and added high-resolution HLA genotyping. In the later analysis, no new phenotypic data were used to find candidate immune exposures; instead, reliance was placed on TCR beta sequences and their occurrence across donors. An earlier analysis of 587 of the donors used high-throughput TCR beta sequencing to judge whether each TCR beta V gene segment behaved as functional or pseudogenic. Donor age, sex, ethnicity and CMV serostatus were collected together with the repertoire data. A later genetic analysis used genome-wide SNP genotypes for about 60% of the roughly 700 donors, treating that subset as a discovery cohort. Every repertoire in the discovery cohort had been generated on one and the same sequencing platform. HLA typing covered class I and class II loci at four-digit resolution. The number of typed donors differed by locus: about 629-630 for A, B, C, DRB1 and DQB1; approximately 530 for DQA1; approximately 600 for DPA1; and some 450 for DPB1. Because of strong linkage in the cohort, four or five DR-DQ haplotypes were treated as single units for association and clustering. Among several hundred genotyped donors of the cohort, an average of approximately 220,000 unique TCR beta nucleotide sequences was sequenced per donor, of which about 19% were non-productive. On the study overall, not on this receptor specifically: According to a later genetic analysis, donors in an Asian-associated ancestry cluster had fewer N-insertions in productive TCRs than the roughly 670-donor mean. Because the 87-base-pair reads could not distinguish some IMGT-functional V segments, including TRBV6-2 and TRBV6-3, those segments were excluded. A later genetic analysis associated a missense DCLRE1C variant with V-gene and J-gene trimming of TCR beta chains, and an independent cohort replicated the association. In a later analysis, most CMV-associated TCR beta chains were found to appear HLA-restricted, with HLA associations seemingly driven largely by CMV exposure. A later analysis reported that several top co-occurrence clusters appeared linked to parvovirus B19, influenza, CMV and Epstein-Barr virus. A group of highly shared sequence variants was considered likely to be a technical artifact of the sequencing pipeline. Because some donors lacked HLA typing at each locus, the association tests relied only on the typed subset. Because counts were too low, some 16 rarely observed V segments, including chromosome 9 orphons, were excluded from the earlier analysis of some 590 of the donors. In an earlier analysis of some 540 of the donors, most TCR beta V segments appeared in productive rearrangements about 87% or about 30% of the time, broadly matching IMGT annotations. In vitro tests confirmed that a few of the cytomegalovirus-associated TCR beta chains recognize cytomegalovirus antigens. The only immune exposure information available for the cohort was CMV serostatus. In a later analysis, the rate of TCR association differed among HLA loci, with DRB1 alleles having the most associated TCRs and HLA-C alleles having the fewest. Roughly uniform sequencing depth across donors was assumed in presence/absence analyses, although this assumption may not hold. At a false discovery rate of 0.05, a later analysis linked 15,000 to 20,000 TCR beta sequences to specific HLA alleles. Across donors, most TCR sequences were observed very rarely, whereas some public TCRs were present in many individuals. Linkage disequilibrium might explain the correlated functional status among segregating V segments, but an unknown experimental factor could not be ruled out. In both the original and validation cohorts, the classifier was reported to diagnose cytomegalovirus status with high specificity and sensitivity. In the study, around 160 TCR beta chains were listed as associated with cytomegalovirus. A further reported finding was that TCR beta sequences accurately predicted the HLA-A and HLA-B alleles for most subjects in the first cohort. According to the authors, the approach could potentially be generalized to other disease states and immunological phenotypes. Only TCR beta chains were sequenced in this cohort, and the absence of alpha or paired-chain data limited detectable features. Compared with equally common non-associated chains, HLA-associated TCR beta chains in a later analysis were more clonally expanded and had lower generation probabilities. When HLA alleles, especially DR and DQ, strongly co-occurred, TCR associations were difficult to assign to individual alleles.

The germline V end is reduced by 2 bases and the J end by 1 base; junction bases left unmatched: 2. Via the germline V gene, CDR1 is SGHRS and CDR2 YFSETQ. The CDR3 spans 16 residues, from the cysteine through the phenylalanine. Solely the CDR3 DNA is kept, with 48 bases framed from the first base. The method was the immunoSEQ multiplex PCR assay. A mixture of 60 forward primers for TCR Vbeta segments and 13 reverse primers for TCR Jbeta segments was used in the multiplex PCR. The CDR3 region of rearranged TCR beta genes was amplified from genomic DNA with a multiplex PCR assay. On the Illumina HiSeq System, the amplified TCR beta libraries were sequenced as 87-base-pair reads. From the authors' description of their analysis: In a later analysis, tens of millions of unique TCR beta chains were counted across the approximately 620 repertoires, and approximately 11 million of these chains were shared by at least two donors. To remove PCR and sequencing errors, raw reads were error-corrected and collapsed into unique sequences using a nearest-neighbor algorithm that merged closely related sequences. V, D and J gene segments were assigned by aligning CDR3 sequences to IMGT reference sequences. For a sequence to be retained, a match of at least six nucleotides to both a V gene segment and a J gene segment was required. Rearrangements were called productive when the CDR3 lacked stop codons and stayed in frame with V and J; all others were non-productive. Following IMGT convention, CDR3 was defined as the stretch from the second conserved V-encoded cysteine up to the conserved J-encoded phenylalanine. In an earlier analysis of just under 600 of the donors, sequences lacking an unambiguous match to a single V gene segment were excluded. In an earlier analysis of 587 of the donors, V segments were called functional above 56.7% productive rearrangements and were called segregating when the between-donor standard deviation exceeded 5%. A statistical classification framework was built for diagnosing cytomegalovirus status from the catalog of TCR beta chain sequences. V and J gene assignment, in a later analysis, came from comparing TCR nucleotide sequences with IMGT/GENE-DB human TR gene sequences. Using the TCRdist pipeline, a later analysis assigned CDR3 sequences along with most-parsimonious VDJ recombination scenarios. In a later analysis, each TCR beta chain was defined by its CDR3 amino acid sequence together with its V-gene family, and reads lacking a unique V-gene family were excluded. In a later analysis, fewer than 650 highly shared, low-generation-probability nucleotide sequences were removed to address suspected cross-contamination and a sequencing artifact. In a later analysis, a clonal expansion index for each public chain was calculated from normalized within-repertoire ranks of inferred template counts. In a later analysis, generation probabilities were computed with a VDJ recombination model fitted to out-of-frame rearrangements, and the resulting probabilities were checked against IGoR. Hypergeometric tests were used in a later analysis to score TCR-TCR, TCR-HLA and TCR-CMV co-occurrence, with a repertoire-size bias correction applied to the TCR pairs. In a later analysis, false discovery rates were estimated by permuting HLA or CMV assignments 20 times. A later analysis grouped co-occurring TCRs with DBSCAN, adding TCRdist sequence similarity when clustering within HLA-allele-positive subsets. Repertoires with fewer than 30,000 or more than 120,000 public chains were left out of co-occurrence clustering, as were about 5 repertoires with anomalous nucleotide sharing. TCRdb retrieved this table from immuneACCESS and kept in-frame rearrangements only. Not all clones are present; in checked studies, unresolved V genes account for under half, and no reason is known for the remainder. V and J calls and clone size follow that table, whereas D and trimming were derived from the DNA. The sample includes about 120,000 clones, with 67% observed a single time. Clones ranked in the top ten supply about 8.5% of the sample.

In total, fewer than 750 healthy bone marrow donors made up the cohort. At the time of sampling, every cohort member was nominally healthy, though immune exposures that went unrecorded were likely present. The donor was CMV seropositive and belonged to the group of a few hundred seropositive cohort members. A peripheral blood sample was provided by each donor, and peripheral blood mononuclear cells were used for TCR beta sequencing. Genomic DNA extraction from the blood cell samples was performed with the Qiagen DNeasy Blood Extraction Kit. A remark on this clone: It has no known antigen specificity. Per-nucleotide qualities are absent, and no much larger clonotype sits a single base away.

Recombination connected TRBV5-1 to TRBJ2-5; 13 bases in the junction line up with TRBD2. This TCR was sampled from a man younger than 35 in good health and CMV-seropositive. Sequenced input: PBMCs. Read as DNA, the sequence is TGCGCCAGCAGCTTCAGACTAGCGGGGGGCCAAGAGACCCAGTACTTC. This codes for CASSFRLAGGQETQYF.